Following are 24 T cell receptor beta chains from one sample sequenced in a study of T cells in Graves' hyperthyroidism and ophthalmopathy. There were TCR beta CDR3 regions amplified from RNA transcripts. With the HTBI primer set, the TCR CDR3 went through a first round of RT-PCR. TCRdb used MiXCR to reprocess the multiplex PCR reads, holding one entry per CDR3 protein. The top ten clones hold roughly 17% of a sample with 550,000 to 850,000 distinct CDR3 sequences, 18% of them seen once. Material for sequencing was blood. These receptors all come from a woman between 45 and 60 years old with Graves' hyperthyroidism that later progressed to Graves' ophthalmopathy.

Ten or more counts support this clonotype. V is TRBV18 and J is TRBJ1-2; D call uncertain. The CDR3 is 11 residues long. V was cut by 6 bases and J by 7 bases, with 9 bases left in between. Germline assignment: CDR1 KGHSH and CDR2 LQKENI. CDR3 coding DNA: TGTGCCAGCTCGCCGAATGTTGGCTACACCTTC. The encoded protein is CASSPNVGYTF.

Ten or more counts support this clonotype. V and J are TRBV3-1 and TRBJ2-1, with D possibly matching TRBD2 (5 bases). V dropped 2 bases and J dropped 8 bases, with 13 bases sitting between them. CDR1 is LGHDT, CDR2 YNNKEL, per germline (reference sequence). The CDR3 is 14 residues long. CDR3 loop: CASSQRAESDEQFF. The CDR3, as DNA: TGTGCCAGCAGCCAACGAGCGGAGTCCGATGAGCAGTTCTTC.

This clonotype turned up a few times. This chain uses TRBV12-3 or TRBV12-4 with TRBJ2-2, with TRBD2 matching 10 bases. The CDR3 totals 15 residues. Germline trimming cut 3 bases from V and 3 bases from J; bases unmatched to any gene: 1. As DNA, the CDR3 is TGTGCCAGCAGTTTGAGCGGGGGGGACACCGGGGAGCTGTTTTTT. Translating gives CASSLSGGDTGELFF.

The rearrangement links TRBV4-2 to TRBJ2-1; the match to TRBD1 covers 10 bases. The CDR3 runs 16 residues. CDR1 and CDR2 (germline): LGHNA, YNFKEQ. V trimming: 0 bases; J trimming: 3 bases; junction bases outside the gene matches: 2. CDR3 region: CASSQDWDRGYNEQFF. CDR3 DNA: TGTGCCAGCAGCCAAGACTGGGACAGGGGCTACAATGAGCAGTTCTTC.

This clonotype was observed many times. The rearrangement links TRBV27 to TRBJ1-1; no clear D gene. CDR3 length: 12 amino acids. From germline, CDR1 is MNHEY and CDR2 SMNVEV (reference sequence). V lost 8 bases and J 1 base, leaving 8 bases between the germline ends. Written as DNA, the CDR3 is TGTGCCAGCGGCCCGCCGAACACTGAAGCTTTCTTT. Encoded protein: CASGPPNTEAFF.

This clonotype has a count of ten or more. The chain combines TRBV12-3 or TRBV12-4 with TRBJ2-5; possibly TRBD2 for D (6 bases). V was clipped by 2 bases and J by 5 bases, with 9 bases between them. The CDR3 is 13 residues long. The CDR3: CASSLRGTETQYF. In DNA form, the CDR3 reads TGTGCCAGCAGTTTACGGGGGACCGAGACCCAGTACTTC.

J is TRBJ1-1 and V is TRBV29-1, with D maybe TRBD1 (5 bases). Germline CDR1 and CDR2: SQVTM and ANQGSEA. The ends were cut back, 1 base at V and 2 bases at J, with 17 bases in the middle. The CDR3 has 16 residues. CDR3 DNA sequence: TGCAGCGTTGAAGGTCAGGGTGGTTCGATCAACACTGAAGCTTTCTTT. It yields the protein CSVEGQGGSINTEAFF.

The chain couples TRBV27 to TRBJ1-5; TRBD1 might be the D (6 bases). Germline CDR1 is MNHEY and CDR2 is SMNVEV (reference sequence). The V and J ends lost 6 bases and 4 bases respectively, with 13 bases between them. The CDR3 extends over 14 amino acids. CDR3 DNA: TGTGCCAGCAGGAAACAGGGATTGAATCAGCCCCAGCATTTT. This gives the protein CASRKQGLNQPQHF.

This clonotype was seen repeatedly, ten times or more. The CDR3 region is CASSPLRAGETQYF. Written as DNA, the CDR3 is TGTGCCAGCAGTCCTTTAAGGGCTGGGGAGACCCAGTACTTC. This rearrangement joins TRBV12-3 or TRBV12-4 to TRBJ2-5; D is undetermined. Trimming pared 5 bases from V and 5 bases from J, leaving 15 bases between. The CDR3 sequence is 14 residues long.

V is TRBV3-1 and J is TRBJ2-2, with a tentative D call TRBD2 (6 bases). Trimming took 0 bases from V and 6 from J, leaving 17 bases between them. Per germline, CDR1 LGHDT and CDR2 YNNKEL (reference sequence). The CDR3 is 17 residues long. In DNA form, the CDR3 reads TGTGCCAGCAGCCAAGAAGGTCCGGATTCGGGGGCCGGGGAGCTGTTTTTT. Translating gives CASSQEGPDSGAGELFF.

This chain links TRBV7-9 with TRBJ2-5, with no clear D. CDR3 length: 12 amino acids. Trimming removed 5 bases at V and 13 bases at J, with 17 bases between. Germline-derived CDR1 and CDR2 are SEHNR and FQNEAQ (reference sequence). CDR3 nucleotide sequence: TGTGCCAGCAGCCCCGGCACACCGGCTGCGTACTTC. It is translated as CASSPGTPAAYF.

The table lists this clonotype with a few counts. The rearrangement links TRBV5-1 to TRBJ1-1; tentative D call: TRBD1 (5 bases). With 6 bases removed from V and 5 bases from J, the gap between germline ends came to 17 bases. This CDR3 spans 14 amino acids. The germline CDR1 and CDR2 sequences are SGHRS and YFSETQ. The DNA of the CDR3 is TGCGCCAGCAAACGACAGCTTGATAGAACTGAAGCTTTCTTT. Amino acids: CASKRQLDRTEAFF.

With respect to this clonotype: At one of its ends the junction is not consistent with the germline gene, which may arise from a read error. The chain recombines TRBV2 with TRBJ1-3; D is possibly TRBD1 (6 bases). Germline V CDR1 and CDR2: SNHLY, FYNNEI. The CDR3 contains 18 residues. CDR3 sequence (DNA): TGTGCCCGCAGTGAAGTTTATTCTTCGGGACACAGTGGAAACACCATATATTTT. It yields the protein CARSEVYSSGHSGNTIYF.

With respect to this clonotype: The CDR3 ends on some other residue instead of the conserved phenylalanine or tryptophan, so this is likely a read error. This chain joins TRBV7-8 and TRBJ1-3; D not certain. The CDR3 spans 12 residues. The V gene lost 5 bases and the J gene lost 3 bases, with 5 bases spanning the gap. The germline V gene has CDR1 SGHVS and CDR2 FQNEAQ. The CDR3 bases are TGTGCCAGCAGCCCTAGTGGAAACACCATATATCTT. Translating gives CASSPSGNTIYL.

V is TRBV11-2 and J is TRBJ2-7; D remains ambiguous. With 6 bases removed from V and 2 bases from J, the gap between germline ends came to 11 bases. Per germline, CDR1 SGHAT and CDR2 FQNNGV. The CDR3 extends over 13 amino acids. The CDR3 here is CASRRGRTYEQYF. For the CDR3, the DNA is TGTGCCAGCAGACGCGGACGGACCTACGAGCAGTACTTC.

As DNA, the CDR3 is TGTGCCAGCAGCCCGACCGCGGGGGCGTCCTACGAGCAGTACTTC. Residues: CASSPTAGASYEQYF. V usage is TRBV7-3 and J usage is TRBJ2-7; TRBD2 might be the D (7 bases). CDR1 and CDR2 (germline): SGHTA, FQGTGA. The CDR3 length is 15 residues. Between the trimmed V and J ends, which lost 5 bases and 1 base, there was a span of 15 bases.

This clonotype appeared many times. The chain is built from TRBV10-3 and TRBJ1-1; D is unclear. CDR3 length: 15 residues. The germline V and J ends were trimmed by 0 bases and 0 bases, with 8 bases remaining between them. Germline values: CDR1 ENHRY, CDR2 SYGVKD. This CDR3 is CAISESPDMNTEAFF. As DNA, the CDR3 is TGTGCCATCAGTGAGTCCCCAGACATGAACACTGAAGCTTTCTTT.

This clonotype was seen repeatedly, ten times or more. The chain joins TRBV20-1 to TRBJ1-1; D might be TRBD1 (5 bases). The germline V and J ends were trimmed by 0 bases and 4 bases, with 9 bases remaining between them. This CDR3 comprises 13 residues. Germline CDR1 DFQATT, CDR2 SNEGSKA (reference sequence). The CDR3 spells CSARDPGFTEAFF. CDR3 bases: TGCAGTGCTAGAGATCCAGGGTTCACTGAAGCTTTCTTT.

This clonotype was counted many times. The CDR3, as DNA: TGTGCCAGCAGTCCCGATTGGACAGGGTCGGTTCAGCCCCAGCATTTT. Its translation: CASSPDWTGSVQPQHF. V gene TRBV27 combines with J gene TRBJ1-5; 8 bases fit TRBD1. Trimming at V came to 5 bases and at J to 6 bases, leaving 12 bases not matched to a gene. This CDR3 is built from 16 residues. Germline CDR1 MNHEY, CDR2 SMNVEV (reference sequence).

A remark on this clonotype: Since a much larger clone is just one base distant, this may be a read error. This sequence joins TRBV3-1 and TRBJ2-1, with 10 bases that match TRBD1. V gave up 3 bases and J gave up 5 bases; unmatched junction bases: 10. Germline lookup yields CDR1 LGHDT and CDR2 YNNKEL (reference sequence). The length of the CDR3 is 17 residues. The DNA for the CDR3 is TGTGCCAGCAGCCACTTGGGTGGGACAGGGGCCCACAATGAGCAGTTCTTC. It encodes CASSHLGGTGAHNEQFF.

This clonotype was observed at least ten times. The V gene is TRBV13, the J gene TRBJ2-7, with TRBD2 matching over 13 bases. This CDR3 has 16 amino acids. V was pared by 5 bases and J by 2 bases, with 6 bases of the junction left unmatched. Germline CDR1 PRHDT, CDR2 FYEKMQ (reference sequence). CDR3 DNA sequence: TGTGCCAGCAGCGCACTAGCGGGGGGGCCCGCCTACGAGCAGTACTTC. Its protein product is CASSALAGGPAYEQYF.

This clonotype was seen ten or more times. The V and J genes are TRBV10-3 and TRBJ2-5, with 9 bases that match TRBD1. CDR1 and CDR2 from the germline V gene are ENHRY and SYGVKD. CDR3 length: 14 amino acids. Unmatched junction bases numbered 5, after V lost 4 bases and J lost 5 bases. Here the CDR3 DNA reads TGTGCCATCAGTGCCGGGACAGGGAACGAGACCCAGTACTTC. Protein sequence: CAISAGTGNETQYF.

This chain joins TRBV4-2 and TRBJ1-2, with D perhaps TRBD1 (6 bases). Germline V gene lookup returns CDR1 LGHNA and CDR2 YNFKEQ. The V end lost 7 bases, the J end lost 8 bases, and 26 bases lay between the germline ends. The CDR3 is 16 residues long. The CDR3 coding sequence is TGTGCCAGCAACTCCGTTAGCCAGGGGCAGGCGGAAGGCTACACCTTC. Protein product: CASNSVSQGQAEGYTF.

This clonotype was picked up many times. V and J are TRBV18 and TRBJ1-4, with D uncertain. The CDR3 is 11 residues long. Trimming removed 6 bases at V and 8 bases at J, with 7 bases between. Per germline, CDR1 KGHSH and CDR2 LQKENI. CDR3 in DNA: TGTGCCAGCTCCCCGGGAGAAAAACTGTTTTTT. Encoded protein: CASSPGEKLFF.